The T cell receptor (beta chain) described here comes from a study of response to subunit inactivated influenza vaccine. Each CDR3 protein is one row after TCRdb ran MiXCR on the RT-PCR reads. This table holds approximately 520,000 distinct CDR3 sequences, about 25% found once. Comment on this clonotype: As yet, its antigen is unknown.

CDR3 length: 19 residues. The junction had 7 bases not matched to a gene; V was cut back by 4 bases and J by 0 bases. The V gene's germline CDR1 is SGHRS and CDR2 YFSETQ. Regarding the study as a whole: The authors suggested that every seasonal influenza vaccination recruits few new T cells.

The V call is TRBV5-1, the J call TRBJ2-1; 16 nucleotides align to TRBD2. This material consisted of CD4+ T cells sorted from PBMCs, taken 4 to 6 days after vaccination. The TCR sequence derives from a man in his fifties or sixties who received an inactivated influenza vaccine. The CDR3 DNA sequence: TGCGCCAGCAGCACGGGGACTAGCGGGAGGGCCTACTCCTACAATGAGCAGTTCTTC. Residues: CASSTGTSGRAYSYNEQFF.